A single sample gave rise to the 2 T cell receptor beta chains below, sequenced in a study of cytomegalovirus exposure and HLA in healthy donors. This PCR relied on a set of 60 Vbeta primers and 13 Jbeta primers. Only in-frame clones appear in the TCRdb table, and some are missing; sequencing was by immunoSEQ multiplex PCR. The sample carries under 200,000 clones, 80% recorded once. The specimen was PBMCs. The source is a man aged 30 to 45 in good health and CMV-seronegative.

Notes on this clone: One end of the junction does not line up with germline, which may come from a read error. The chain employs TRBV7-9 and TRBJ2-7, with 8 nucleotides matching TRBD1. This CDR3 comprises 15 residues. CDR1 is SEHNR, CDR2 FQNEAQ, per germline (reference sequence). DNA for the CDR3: TGTTCCAGCAGCCAGGGGACAGGCCGACCCTACGAGCAGTACTTC. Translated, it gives CSSSQGTGRPYEQYF.

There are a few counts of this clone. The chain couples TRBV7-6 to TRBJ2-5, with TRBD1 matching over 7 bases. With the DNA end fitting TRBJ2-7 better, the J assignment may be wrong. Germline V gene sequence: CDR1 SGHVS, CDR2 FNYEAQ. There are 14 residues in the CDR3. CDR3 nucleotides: TGTGCCAGCAGCCAGACAGGGACCTCCTACGAGCAGTACTTC. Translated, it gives CASSQTGTSYEQYF.